This TCR beta chain was sequenced during a study of T cell changes during pregnancy in multiple sclerosis. Germline V gene data show CDR1 as ENHRY and CDR2 as SYGVKD. Unmatched junction bases numbered 5, after V lost 6 bases and J lost 4 bases. The CDR3 consists of 14 residues. TCRdb's table, derived via immunoSEQ multiplex PCR, lists solely in-frame clones and lacks some. There are 39,000 or so clones in the sample; about nine tenths occur only once, and 0.37% lies in the top ten. This clone came up once. The gene calls are TRBV10-3 and TRBJ2-1, with TRBD2 identical over 8 bases. The sample here was CD4+ T cells from peripheral blood mononuclear cells, taken after pregnancy. The TCR sequence derives from a female donor in good health, enrolled as a control in a pregnancy study. In DNA form, the CDR3 reads TGTGCCATCAGATATAGCGGGATTTACAATGAGCAGTTCTTC. It is translated as CAIRYSGIYNEQFF.